These 2 T cell receptor beta chains share one sample of origin, sequenced in a study of blood T cell repertoires in COVID-19. Produced via immunoSEQ multiplex PCR; TCRdb's table is partial and in-frame only. The repertoire holds roughly 180,000 clones, with 76% as singletons. Sequencing input: peripheral blood. The source of these receptors is a woman aged 45-65 years with active or convalescent COVID-19.

This chain links TRBV6-4 with TRBJ1-1, with 11 bases that match TRBD1. The CDR3 contains 19 residues. The V gene end was trimmed by 6 bases and the J gene end by 3 bases; junction bases not matched to a gene: 18. The germline V gene has CDR1 MRHNA and CDR2 SNTAGT. CDR3 protein: CASRGFRTGGFIRDTEAFF. Written as DNA, the CDR3 is TGTGCCAGCAGGGGGTTCAGGACAGGGGGCTTCATTAGGGACACTGAAGCTTTCTTT.

This clone was seen a handful of times. The chain links TRBV5-1 to TRBJ2-1, with D perhaps TRBD2 (7 bases). Trimming stripped 7 bases from V and 9 bases from J, with 17 bases between. Germline CDR1 SGHRS, CDR2 YFSETQ. CDR3 size: 13 residues. Here the CDR3 reads CASVETGGGEQFF. The CDR3 DNA is TGCGCCAGCGTCGAAACGGGGGGCGGTGAGCAGTTCTTC. Full variable domain (missing parts from reference TRBV5-1 and TRBJ2-1): KAGVTQTPRYLIKTRGQQVTLSCSPISGHRSVSWYQQTPGQGLQFLFEYFSETQRNKGNFPGRFSGRQFSNSRSEMNVSTLELGDSALYLCASVETGGGEQFFGPGTRLTVL.